This TCR beta chain was sequenced for a study of T cell responses to AZD1222 COVID-19 vaccine. Germline V gives CDR1 SGHKS, CDR2 YYEKEE (reference sequence). Between the trimmed V and J ends, which lost 5 bases and 0 bases, there was a span of 4 bases. The CDR3 sequence is 12 residues long. The assay was immunoSEQ multiplex PCR, and TCRdb's table has in-frame clones only and misses some. The sample lists approximately 180,000 clones; about 92% were seen once. To note about this clone: As yet, its antigen is unknown. This sample includes further DNA sequences coding for the same CDR3.

Study-wide points: Vaccine-associated CD4 TCRs spanned spike, dominant at 160-218 and 743-854.

The clonotype comes from an adult who received the MenACWY meningococcal vaccine as a control. Sequences were derived from peripheral blood, sampled 28 days after the second dose of the MenACWY control vaccine. The chain combines TRBV5-5 with TRBJ2-3, with D uncertain. The CDR3 nucleotides are TGTGCCAGCAGAACTAGCACAGATACGCAGTATTTT. Translation gives CASRTSTDTQYF.